The 5 T cell receptor beta chains below all came from one sample that was sequenced in a study of CD8 T cells in Susac syndrome. Reverse transcription of roughly 0.5 to 1 ug RNA was carried out with random hexamers. TCRdb re-called the immunoSEQ multiplex PCR reads with MiXCR, one entry per CDR3 protein. Of approximately 74,000 distinct CDR3 sequences listed, roughly 94% are singletons. The sample comprised CD8+ T cells from PBMCs. These receptors were collected from a human donor with Susac syndrome.

The rearrangement uses TRBV27 and TRBJ2-7; TRBD2 might be the D (5 bases). This CDR3 is built from 14 residues. Germline V gene data show CDR1 as MNHEY and CDR2 as SMNVEV (reference sequence). The germline V and J ends were trimmed by 3 bases and 3 bases, with 12 bases remaining between them. The CDR3 DNA sequence: TGTGCCAGCAGTTTTACGGGGTGGAGCTACGAGCAGTACTTC. Its translation: CASSFTGWSYEQYF.

The chain uses TRBV13 and TRBJ1-1, with D perhaps matching TRBD1 (5 bases). Germline loops: CDR1 PRHDT, CDR2 FYEKMQ (reference sequence). This CDR3 contains 15 residues. With 8 bases removed from V and 0 bases from J, the gap between germline ends came to 16 bases. CDR3 loop: CASLTQGYLNTEAFF. The CDR3, as DNA: TGTGCCAGCCTAACTCAGGGTTACCTGAACACTGAAGCTTTCTTT.

This sequence joins TRBV20-1 and TRBJ2-5; no reliable D call. The CDR3 totals 11 residues. V was cut by 5 bases and J by 0 bases, with 4 bases left in between. Germline V gene lookup returns CDR1 DFQATT and CDR2 SNEGSKA (reference sequence). This chain's CDR3 is CSASNQETQYF. DNA of the CDR3: TGCAGTGCTTCAAACCAAGAGACCCAGTACTTC.

The DNA for the CDR3 is TGTGCCAGCAGCTTAACCGCTAGCGGGGGGTCCTGGAATGAGCAGTTCTTC. Encoded protein: CASSLTASGGSWNEQFF. The chain is built from TRBV7-9 and TRBJ2-1; 11 bases match TRBD2. The CDR3 has 17 amino acids. CDR1 and CDR2 (germline): SEHNR, FQNEAQ (reference sequence). V dropped 2 bases and J dropped 7; count of bases not matched to a gene: 10. The full variable domain, in which reference TRBV7-9 and TRBJ2-1 provide the parts outside the CDR3, is DTGVSQNPRHKITKRGQNVTFRCDPISEHNRLYWYRQTLGQGPEFLTYFQNEAQLEKSRLLSDRFSAERPKGSFSTLEIQRTEQGDSAMYLCASSLTASGGSWNEQFFGPGTRLTVL.

The CDR3 DNA follows: TGTGCCAGCAGGGGCGTCGCCAATGAGCAGTTCTTC. As protein: CASRGVANEQFF. The chain recombines TRBV7-8 with TRBJ2-1; D is ambiguous. The CDR3 is made up of 12 amino acids. CDR1 and CDR2 from the germline V gene are SGHVS and FQNEAQ. Trimming took off 6 bases at V and 6 bases at J, with 9 bases between the two ends. Looking up the rest from reference TRBV7-8 and TRBJ2-1 gives the full variable domain: GAGVSQSPRYKVAKRGQDVALRCDPISGHVSLFWYQQALGQGPEFLTYFQNEAQLDKSGLPSDRFFAERPEGSVSTLKIQRTQQEDSAVYLCASRGVANEQFFGPGTRLTVL.